A single T cell receptor (beta chain) is shown here with its context. Its matching antigen is unknown. Using immunoSEQ multiplex PCR, the repertoire was profiled, and TCRdb retains in-frame clones only, with some absent. This table has under 150,000 clones, around 90% appearing once. This sample was included in a study of T cell responses to AZD1222 COVID-19 vaccine. Study-wide results and limits: At baseline, just five to seven AZD1222 recipients tested seropositive. In a largely white British group with more females than males, clonal diversity was possibly underestimated.

CDR3 length: 14 residues. Trimming removed 3 bases from V and 5 bases from J; junction bases left unmatched: 2. CDR1 is KGHSH and CDR2 is LQKENI in the germline V gene. The sequencing used peripheral blood, collected on day 0 of MenACWY control vaccination. The V call is TRBV18, the J call TRBJ2-1, with TRBD2 matching 9 bases. This sequence was found in an adult in good health. The CDR3 spells CASSPRGGDNEQFF. The CDR3 nucleotides are TGTGCCAGCTCACCGCGGGGGGGCGACAATGAGCAGTTCTTC.